This is a list of T cell receptor beta chains from one sample in a study of patients and donors after allogeneic stem cell transplantation. TCRdb re-derived calls from the RT-PCR reads in MiXCR, one entry per CDR3 protein. The repertoire has about a million distinct CDR3 sequences, more than 15% of them found once; the top ten carry roughly 6%. Sequenced input: blood, either unsorted or a sorted T cell fraction (not recorded which). These receptor sequences come from a human donor who was either an allogeneic HSCT recipient or a stem cell or donor lymphocyte infusion donor (not recorded which). It is not recorded whose cells these are; they may come from a transplant donor. CDR3s include the opening cysteine and the closing phenylalanine or tryptophan. Fields, in order: CDR3 DNA, CDR3 protein, clone size, V gene, D gene, J gene. The D gene is left open where the match is weak. Part of the rows lack a size; the others show once, few, many or a class for expanded clones.

CDR3nt: TGTGCCACCAGCAGAGATCGGGGGAGATCTAGCACAGATACGCAGTATTTT
CDR3aa: CATSRDRGRSSTDTQYF
abundance: once
v_gene: TRBV15
d_gene: -
j_gene: TRBJ2-3

CDR3nt: TGTGCCAGCAGTGCCGGACAGGTGGAGGACTATGGCTACACCTTC
CDR3aa: CASSAGQVEDYGYTF
abundance: -
v_gene: TRBV2
d_gene: TRBD1
j_gene: TRBJ1-2

CDR3nt: TGTGCCAGCTCACCACAGGGGGCCCATTCTAACTATGGCTACACCTTC
CDR3aa: CASSPQGAHSNYGYTF
abundance: -
v_gene: TRBV18
d_gene: TRBD1
j_gene: TRBJ1-2

CDR3nt: TGTGCCATCAGTGAGTCTGTAAAATACGAGCAGTACTTC
CDR3aa: CAISESVKYEQYF
abundance: -
v_gene: TRBV10-3
d_gene: -
j_gene: TRBJ2-7

CDR3nt: TGCGCCAGCAGCTGCCCCCCCCACACCATATATTTT
CDR3aa: CASSCPPHTIYF
abundance: -
v_gene: TRBV5-1
d_gene: -
j_gene: TRBJ1-3

CDR3nt: TGTGCCAGCAGTCGCCAGGGGTTGGGCTACACCTTC
CDR3aa: CASSRQGLGYTF
abundance: few
v_gene: TRBV28
d_gene: -
j_gene: TRBJ1-2

CDR3nt: TGTGCCAGCAGCCCAGGACTAGCGGGGCCCTCAAGGGATACGCAGTATTTT
CDR3aa: CASSPGLAGPSRDTQYF
abundance: few
v_gene: TRBV12-3/TRBV12-4
d_gene: TRBD2
j_gene: TRBJ2-3

CDR3nt: TGTGCCAGCAGTTTAGGGGGCGGGGCCCGGGTCCTGACTTTC
CDR3aa: CASSLGGGARVLTF
abundance: -
v_gene: TRBV27
d_gene: -
j_gene: TRBJ2-6

CDR3nt: TGCGCCAGCAGCTTGGGCTTCGGGAGCAACGAGCAGTTCTTC
CDR3aa: CASSLGFGSNEQFF
abundance: -
v_gene: TRBV5-1
d_gene: -
j_gene: TRBJ2-1

CDR3nt: TGTGCCATCAGTGAGGGAGGTCTTATTCAGTTT
CDR3aa: CAISEGGLIQF
abundance: -
v_gene: TRBV10-3
d_gene: -
j_gene: TRBJ1-1

CDR3nt: TGCGCCAGCAGCCTGGGGGGCCAGGCGACCTACGAGCAGTACTTC
CDR3aa: CASSLGGQATYEQYF
abundance: -
v_gene: TRBV4-1
d_gene: -
j_gene: TRBJ2-7

CDR3nt: TGTGCCAGTAGAATGAGGGAGTCCCCCTACGAGCAGTACTTC
CDR3aa: CASRMRESPYEQYF
abundance: -
v_gene: TRBV19
d_gene: -
j_gene: TRBJ2-7

CDR3nt: TGCAGTGCTAGTCGAGCGGGGCGCGAAAACATTCAGTACTTC
CDR3aa: CSASRAGRENIQYF
abundance: many
v_gene: TRBV20-1
d_gene: TRBD2
j_gene: TRBJ2-4

CDR3nt: TGCGCCAGCAGCTCAGGGAGATCAACTAATGAAAAACTGTTTTTT
CDR3aa: CASSSGRSTNEKLFF
abundance: few
v_gene: TRBV5-1
d_gene: -
j_gene: TRBJ1-4

CDR3nt: TGTGCCAGCTCACTCAGCGACAGTTCCAATCAGCCCCAGCATTTT
CDR3aa: CASSLSDSSNQPQHF
abundance: -
v_gene: TRBV18
d_gene: -
j_gene: TRBJ1-5

CDR3nt: TGTGCCAGCAGTAGGGACGAAAACATTCAGTACTTC
CDR3aa: CASSRDENIQYF
abundance: -
v_gene: TRBV12-3/TRBV12-4
d_gene: -
j_gene: TRBJ2-4

CDR3nt: TGTGCCAGCAGTTACTGGCCGGGCCTCTATGGCTACACCTTC
CDR3aa: CASSYWPGLYGYTF
abundance: -
v_gene: TRBV6-2/TRBV6-3
d_gene: -
j_gene: TRBJ1-2

CDR3nt: TGTGCCAGCAGCGTAGCGGGCGGGAGTGATACGCAGTATTTT
CDR3aa: CASSVAGGSDTQYF
abundance: -
v_gene: TRBV9
d_gene: TRBD2
j_gene: TRBJ2-3

CDR3nt: TGCGCCAGCAGGCGGGATAGTAACAATGAGCAGTTCTTC
CDR3aa: CASRRDSNNEQFF
abundance: -
v_gene: TRBV5-1
d_gene: -
j_gene: TRBJ2-1

CDR3nt: TGCAGCGTTGGCGGGGGGCTCTACAATGAGCGGTTCTTC
CDR3aa: CSVGGGLYNERFF
abundance: -
v_gene: TRBV29-1
d_gene: TRBD2
j_gene: TRBJ2-1

CDR3nt: TGCGCCAGCAGCTTGGAGCTAGCTAGGGGGAATACGCAGTATTTT
CDR3aa: CASSLELARGNTQYF
abundance: -
v_gene: TRBV5-1
d_gene: -
j_gene: TRBJ2-3

CDR3nt: TGTGCCAGCAGTTTAGCGACGGTAGCGGGGGCCCACGAGCAGTACTTC
CDR3aa: CASSLATVAGAHEQYF
abundance: few
v_gene: TRBV12-3/TRBV12-4
d_gene: TRBD2
j_gene: TRBJ2-7

CDR3nt: TGTGCCAGCAGCCCCCGCCGGACAGCCCCTAGGGACACTGAAGCTTTCTTT
CDR3aa: CASSPRRTAPRDTEAFF
abundance: -
v_gene: TRBV4-2
d_gene: -
j_gene: TRBJ1-1

CDR3nt: TGCAGCGTTGCGGAGGGCTCCCGCAATCAGCCCCAGCATTTT
CDR3aa: CSVAEGSRNQPQHF
abundance: few
v_gene: TRBV29-1
d_gene: -
j_gene: TRBJ1-5

CDR3nt: TGTGCCAGCAGCGTACTAATGTCGAGCGAACTGGGAGATACGCAGTATTTT
CDR3aa: CASSVLMSSELGDTQYF
abundance: -
v_gene: TRBV7-9
d_gene: -
j_gene: TRBJ2-3

CDR3nt: TGCGCCAGCAGGGAGGACAGGGGTATTGGCACTGAAGCTTTCTTT
CDR3aa: CASREDRGIGTEAFF
abundance: few
v_gene: TRBV5-1
d_gene: TRBD1
j_gene: TRBJ1-1

CDR3nt: TGCAGTGCCCTGACAACCACCGGGGAGCTGTTTTTT
CDR3aa: CSALTTTGELFF
abundance: -
v_gene: TRBV20-1
d_gene: -
j_gene: TRBJ2-2

CDR3nt: TGTGCCAGCAGTGACCGGGGACTAGCGGGATTTAATGAGCAGTTCTTC
CDR3aa: CASSDRGLAGFNEQFF
abundance: -
v_gene: TRBV6-4
d_gene: TRBD2
j_gene: TRBJ2-1

CDR3nt: TGCGCCAGCAGCTTGGAGGGACAGGGACTGGGCGAGCAGTACTTC
CDR3aa: CASSLEGQGLGEQYF
abundance: few
v_gene: TRBV5-1
d_gene: TRBD1
j_gene: TRBJ2-7

CDR3nt: TGTGCCAGCGGGACAGAAAACACTGAAGCTTTCTTT
CDR3aa: CASGTENTEAFF
abundance: many
v_gene: TRBV12-3/TRBV12-4
d_gene: TRBD1
j_gene: TRBJ1-1

CDR3nt: TGCGCCAGCAGCAACGGGACAGGGGGTAGCCGAGAGCAGTTCTTC
CDR3aa: CASSNGTGGSREQFF
abundance: -
v_gene: TRBV5-1
d_gene: TRBD1
j_gene: TRBJ2-1

CDR3nt: TGTGCCAGCAGTCCCGGGGCCGGGGGCAATGAGCAGTTCTTC
CDR3aa: CASSPGAGGNEQFF
abundance: few
v_gene: TRBV12-3/TRBV12-4
d_gene: -
j_gene: TRBJ2-1

CDR3nt: TGTGCAAGCAGCTCGGGACAGGGGATGGCTGAAGCTTTCTTT
CDR3aa: CASSSGQGMAEAFF
abundance: -
v_gene: TRBV7-3
d_gene: TRBD1
j_gene: TRBJ1-1

CDR3nt: TGCGCCAGCAGCTTGGCCGGGGACAGTCGAGCCTACGAGCAGTACTTC
CDR3aa: CASSLAGDSRAYEQYF
abundance: -
v_gene: TRBV5-1
d_gene: TRBD1
j_gene: TRBJ2-7

CDR3nt: TGCAGCGTTGAAGATCAGGGAGGGACAGGGGGGATCGAGCAGTACTTC
CDR3aa: CSVEDQGGTGGIEQYF
abundance: -
v_gene: TRBV29-1
d_gene: TRBD1
j_gene: TRBJ2-7

CDR3nt: TGTGCCATCAGTGAGTCCGGGACGGGAAGCGATTCACCCCTCCACTTT
CDR3aa: CAISESGTGSDSPLHF
abundance: many
v_gene: TRBV10-3
d_gene: -
j_gene: TRBJ1-6

CDR3nt: TGTGCCAGCCAGCGGGGGACCCACTACAATGAGCAGTTCTTC
CDR3aa: CASQRGTHYNEQFF
abundance: -
v_gene: TRBV25-1
d_gene: TRBD2
j_gene: TRBJ2-1

CDR3nt: TGTGCCAGCAGCCAAGTGGCACATACGCAGTATTTT
CDR3aa: CASSQVAHTQYF
abundance: -
v_gene: TRBV14
d_gene: -
j_gene: TRBJ2-3

CDR3nt: TGTGCCATCAGTGACCCAGATATCGGCAGGGAAGAGACCCAGTACTTC
CDR3aa: CAISDPDIGREETQYF
abundance: -
v_gene: TRBV10-3
d_gene: -
j_gene: TRBJ2-5

CDR3nt: TGTGCCAGCAGTTTTTCGACTAGCGGGACCTACGAGCAGTACTTC
CDR3aa: CASSFSTSGTYEQYF
abundance: -
v_gene: TRBV12-3/TRBV12-4
d_gene: TRBD2
j_gene: TRBJ2-7